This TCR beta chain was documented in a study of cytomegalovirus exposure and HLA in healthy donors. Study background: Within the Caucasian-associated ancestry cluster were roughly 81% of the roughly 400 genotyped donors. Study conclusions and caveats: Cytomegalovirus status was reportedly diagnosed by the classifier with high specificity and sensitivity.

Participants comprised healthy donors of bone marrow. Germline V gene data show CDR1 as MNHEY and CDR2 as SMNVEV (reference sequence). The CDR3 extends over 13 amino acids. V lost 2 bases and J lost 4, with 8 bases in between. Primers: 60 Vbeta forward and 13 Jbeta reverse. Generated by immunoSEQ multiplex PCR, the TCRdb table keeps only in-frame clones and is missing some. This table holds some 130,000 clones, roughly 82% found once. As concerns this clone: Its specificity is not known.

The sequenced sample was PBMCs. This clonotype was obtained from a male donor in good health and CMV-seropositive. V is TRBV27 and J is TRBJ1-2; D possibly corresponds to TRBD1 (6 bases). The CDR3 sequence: CASSLNRVYGYTF. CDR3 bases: TGTGCCAGCAGTTTAAACAGGGTCTATGGCTACACCTTC.